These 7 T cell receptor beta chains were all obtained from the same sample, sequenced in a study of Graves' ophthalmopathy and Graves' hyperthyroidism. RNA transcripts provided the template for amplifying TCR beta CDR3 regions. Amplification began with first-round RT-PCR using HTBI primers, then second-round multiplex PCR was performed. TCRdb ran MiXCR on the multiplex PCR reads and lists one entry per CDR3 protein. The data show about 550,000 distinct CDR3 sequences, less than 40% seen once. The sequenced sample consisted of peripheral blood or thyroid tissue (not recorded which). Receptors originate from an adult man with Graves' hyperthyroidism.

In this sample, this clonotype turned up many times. CDR3 in amino acids: CSVLQGSGNTIYF. The CDR3 DNA reads as TGCAGCGTGCTACAGGGTTCTGGAAACACCATATATTTT. The chain recombines TRBV29-1 with TRBJ1-3; D possibly corresponds to TRBD1 (6 bases). CDR3 length: 13 residues. Germline V lookup: CDR1 SQVTM, CDR2 ANQGSEA. V dropped 6 bases and J dropped 1 base, with 10 bases sitting between them.

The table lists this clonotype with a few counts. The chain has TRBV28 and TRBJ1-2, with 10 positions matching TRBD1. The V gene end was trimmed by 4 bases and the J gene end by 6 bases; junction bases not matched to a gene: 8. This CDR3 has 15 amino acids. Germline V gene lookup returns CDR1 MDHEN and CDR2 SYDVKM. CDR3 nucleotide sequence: TGTGCCAGCAGTTCGTCGACAGGGGGCGTAGATGGCTACACCTTC. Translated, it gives CASSSSTGGVDGYTF.

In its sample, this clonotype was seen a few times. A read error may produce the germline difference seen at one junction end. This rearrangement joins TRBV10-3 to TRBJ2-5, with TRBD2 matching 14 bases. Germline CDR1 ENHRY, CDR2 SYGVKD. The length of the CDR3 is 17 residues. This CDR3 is CASSSPPGLAGAETQYF. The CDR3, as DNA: TGTGCCAGCAGTAGCCCCCCGGGACTAGCGGGGGCAGAGACCCAGTACTTC.

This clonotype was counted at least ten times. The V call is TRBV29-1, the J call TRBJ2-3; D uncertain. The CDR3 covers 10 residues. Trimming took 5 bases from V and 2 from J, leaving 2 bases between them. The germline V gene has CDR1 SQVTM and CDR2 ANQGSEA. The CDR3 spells CSVSTDTQYF. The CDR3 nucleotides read TGCAGCGTTTCCACAGATACGCAGTATTTT.

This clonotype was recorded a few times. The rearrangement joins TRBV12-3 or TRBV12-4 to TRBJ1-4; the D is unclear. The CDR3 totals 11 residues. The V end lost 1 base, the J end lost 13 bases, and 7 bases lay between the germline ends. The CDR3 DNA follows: TGTGCCAGCAGTTTAGTGGGAAGACTGTTTTTT. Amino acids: CASSLVGRLFF.

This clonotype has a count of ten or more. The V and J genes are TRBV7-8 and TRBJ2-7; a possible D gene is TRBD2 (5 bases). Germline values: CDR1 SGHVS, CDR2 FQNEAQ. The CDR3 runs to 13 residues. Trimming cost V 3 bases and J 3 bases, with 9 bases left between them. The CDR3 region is CASSFGVSYEQYF. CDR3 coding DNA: TGTGCCAGCAGCTTCGGGGTTAGCTACGAGCAGTACTTC.

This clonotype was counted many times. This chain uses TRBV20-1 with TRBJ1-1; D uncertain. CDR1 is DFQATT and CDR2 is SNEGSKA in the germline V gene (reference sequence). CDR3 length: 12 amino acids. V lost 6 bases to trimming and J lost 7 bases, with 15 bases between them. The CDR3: CSAEEGRGEAFF. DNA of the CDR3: TGCAGTGCCGAGGAAGGGCGGGGTGAAGCTTTCTTT.